One and the same sample provided the 21 T cell receptor beta chains below, sequenced in a study of T cells in Graves' hyperthyroidism and ophthalmopathy. Amplification of TCR beta CDR3 regions used RNA as the template. An initial round of RT-PCR targeting the TCR CDR3 relied on the HTBI primer set. TCRdb reanalysed the multiplex PCR reads using MiXCR and keeps one entry per CDR3 protein. The sample has under 550,000 distinct CDR3 sequences; 20% are singletons. Sample: blood. The receptor set was obtained from a man between 35 and 55 years old with Graves' ophthalmopathy.

In this sample, this clonotype turned up many times. This rearrangement joins TRBV7-8 to TRBJ2-1, with 8 bases matching TRBD2. CDR1 is SGHVS, CDR2 FQNEAQ, per germline. The CDR3 runs to 15 residues. The V gene end was trimmed by 5 bases and the J gene end by 3 bases; junction bases not matched to a gene: 6. The CDR3 nucleotides are TGTGCCAGCAGCCCTATAGCGGGATACTACAATGAGCAGTTCTTC. Translated: CASSPIAGYYNEQFF.

The chain links TRBV5-1 to TRBJ1-2; 7 nucleotides match TRBD1. The CDR3 length is 13 residues. Germline lookup yields CDR1 SGHRS and CDR2 YFSETQ. Trimming removed 4 bases from V and 5 bases from J; junction bases left unmatched: 5. CDR3 region: CASSAQGLYGYTF. The DNA for the CDR3 is TGCGCCAGCAGCGCACAGGGGTTGTATGGCTACACCTTC.

This clonotype was recorded a few times. The chain carries TRBV7-8 and TRBJ1-4, with 8 bases aligning to TRBD1. The CDR3 contains 16 residues. Losses at the gene ends were 5 bases for V and 6 bases for J; bases not matched to a gene: 11. Per germline, CDR1 SGHVS and CDR2 FQNEAQ. The CDR3 protein is CASSTLGGQVHEKLFF. In DNA form, the CDR3 reads TGTGCCAGCAGCACCCTCGGGGGACAGGTACATGAAAAACTGTTTTTT.

This clonotype was seen many times. The chain carries TRBV18 and TRBJ2-7, with D maybe TRBD1 (5 bases). Between the trimmed V and J ends, which lost 0 bases and 2 bases, there was a span of 5 bases. Germline V gene lookup returns CDR1 KGHSH and CDR2 LQKENI. This CDR3 comprises 13 residues. CDR3 coding DNA: TGTGCCAGCTCACCACCGACAGCCTACGAGCAGTACTTC. Translating it yields CASSPPTAYEQYF.

At least ten counts were recorded for this clonotype. The chain recombines TRBV11-1 with TRBJ2-7; D gene ambiguous. The CDR3 sequence is 13 residues long. CDR1 and CDR2 from the germline V gene are SGHAT and FQDESV (reference sequence). V was clipped by 3 bases and J by 2 bases, with 8 bases between them. CDR3 protein: CASSFRRTYEQYF. CDR3 DNA sequence: TGTGCCAGCAGCTTTCGAAGAACCTACGAGCAGTACTTC.

This chain uses TRBV3-1 with TRBJ1-5, with a tentative D call TRBD1 (5 bases). The CDR3 is 12 amino acids. The V gene's germline CDR1 is LGHDT and CDR2 YNNKEL (reference sequence). V shed 1 base and J shed 10 bases, with 8 bases lying between them. The DNA of the CDR3 is TGTGCCAGCAGCCAAGGGGGCCATCCCCAGCATTTT. As protein: CASSQGGHPQHF.

The J gene is TRBJ1-1, the V gene TRBV19; D remains unclear. Germline V gene lookup returns CDR1 LNHDA and CDR2 SQIVND (reference sequence). The CDR3 has 12 amino acids. V lost 5 bases to trimming and J lost 7 bases, with 11 bases between them. CDR3 sequence (DNA): TGTGCCAGTAGTCCGTCGGGCCTTGAAGCTTTCTTT. Its protein is CASSPSGLEAFF. Based on the CDR3 plus reference TRBV19 and TRBJ1-1, the full variable domain is DGGITQSPKYLFRKEGQNVTLSCEQNLNHDAMYWYRQDPGQGLRLIYYSQIVNDFQKGDIAEGYSVSREKKESFPLTVTSAQKNPTAFYLCASSPSGLEAFFGQGTRLTVV.

This clonotype came up a few times. The rearrangement joins TRBV10-3 to TRBJ2-7, with unresolved D. Trimming pared 6 bases from V and 4 bases from J, leaving 10 bases between. The CDR3 covers 12 residues. CDR1 is ENHRY and CDR2 is SYGVKD in the germline V gene. The CDR3 DNA follows: TGTGCCATCAGAACGGACGGTTACGAGCAGTACTTC. Its protein product is CAIRTDGYEQYF.

The V and J genes are TRBV27 and TRBJ2-1; no reliable D call. Germline CDR1 reads MNHEY; CDR2 reads SMNVEV (reference sequence). The CDR3 is 14 residues long. V lost 7 bases to trimming and J lost 3 bases, with 13 bases between them. The CDR3 bases are TGTGCCAGCACTCGACGGTCAGACTACAATGAGCAGTTCTTC. Translation gives CASTRRSDYNEQFF.

The V gene is TRBV4-1, the J gene TRBJ1-5, with TRBD1 matching 7 bases. CDR3 length: 15 amino acids. Germline V gene sequence: CDR1 MGHRA, CDR2 YSYEKL. Losses at the gene ends were 2 bases for V and 5 bases for J; bases not matched to a gene: 6. CDR3 amino acids: CASSQPTGRDQPQHF. The CDR3 nucleotides read TGCGCCAGCAGCCAACCGACAGGGAGGGATCAGCCCCAGCATTTT.

This clonotype has just a few counts. The rearrangement joins TRBV27 to TRBJ2-7; a possible D gene is TRBD1 (6 bases). This CDR3 spans 16 amino acids. Per the germline V gene, CDR1 is MNHEY and CDR2 is SMNVEV (reference sequence). V lost 5 bases, J lost 1 base, and 18 bases lay in between. CDR3: CASSPNVGTPSYEQYF. The CDR3 nucleotides are TGTGCCAGCAGTCCCAACGTAGGGACACCGTCCTACGAGCAGTACTTC.

J is TRBJ1-1 and V is TRBV29-1; D call uncertain. Germline V CDR1 and CDR2: SQVTM, ANQGSEA. The CDR3 has 14 amino acids. V lost 5 bases and J lost 8, with 21 bases in between. CDR3 DNA: TGCAGCGTTCAGCTACTAGACACGCTGCTAGAAGCTTTCTTT. This encodes CSVQLLDTLLEAFF.

This clonotype was counted only a few times. The chain combines TRBV7-3 with TRBJ2-1; the D call may be TRBD1 or TRBD2 (5 bases each). CDR3 length: 16 amino acids. V lost 5 bases and J lost 6, with 20 bases in between. Per the germline V gene, CDR1 is SGHTA and CDR2 is FQGTGA. The CDR3 here is CASSARAGTGPNEQFF. CDR3 sequence (DNA): TGTGCCAGCAGCGCAAGGGCCGGGACGGGGCCCAATGAGCAGTTCTTC.

The gene calls are TRBV7-3 and TRBJ2-1; 8 nucleotides match TRBD2. This CDR3 contains 18 residues. CDR1 is SGHTA and CDR2 is FQGTGA in the germline V gene. The V segment lost 5 bases and the J segment 7 bases; nucleotides outside the gene matches: 19. CDR3 in amino acids: CASSQSPLGSGSGNEQFF. CDR3 DNA sequence: TGTGCCAGCAGCCAATCTCCGTTGGGAAGCGGGAGTGGAAATGAGCAGTTCTTC.

The table lists this clonotype with many counts. The chain joins TRBV2 to TRBJ1-5, with TRBD1 as a possible D gene (5 bases). From germline, CDR1 is SNHLY and CDR2 FYNNEI. The CDR3 totals 15 residues. Trimming left V 2 bases short and J 4 bases short, with 12 bases between. In nucleotides, the CDR3 is TGTGCCAGCAGTGAACAAGGGGTGTTGAATCAGCCCCAGCATTTT. Translation gives CASSEQGVLNQPQHF.

This clonotype has more than one count but fewer than ten. The chain is built from TRBV10-3 and TRBJ2-5; TRBD2 matches at 7 bases. Per the germline V gene, CDR1 is ENHRY and CDR2 is SYGVKD. V was clipped by 6 bases and J by 0 bases; unmatched bases: 10. This CDR3 has 16 amino acids. The CDR3 nucleotides are TGTGCCATCAGGAAAGCTAGCGGAGGGGACCAAGAGACCCAGTACTTC. Protein sequence: CAIRKASGGDQETQYF.

The rearrangement joins TRBV27 to TRBJ2-3; D ambiguous. This CDR3 contains 16 residues. The ends were cut back, 4 bases at V and 4 bases at J, with 18 bases in the middle. Germline V CDR1 and CDR2: MNHEY, SMNVEV (reference sequence). CDR3 region: CASSSRVKRPADTQYF. The CDR3 coding sequence is TGTGCCAGCAGTTCCCGGGTGAAGAGACCCGCAGATACGCAGTATTTT.

This clonotype was seen a handful of times. A much larger clone sits a single nucleotide away, making a read error possible. The chain combines TRBV7-2 with TRBJ1-4; the D is unclear. Germline CDR1 reads SGHTA; CDR2 reads FQGNSA. V was clipped by 1 base and J by 0 bases, with 3 bases between them. The CDR3 covers 14 residues. CDR3 amino acids: CTSSLDATNEKLFF. The CDR3 DNA is TGTACCAGCAGCTTAGATGCAACTAATGAAAAACTGTTTTTT.

The sample holds a few counts of this clonotype. This chain connects TRBV6-5 to TRBJ2-3; the match to TRBD2 covers 11 bases. Germline lookup yields CDR1 MNHEY and CDR2 SVGAGI. CDR3 size: 15 residues. The trim removed 2 bases at V and 3 bases at J, leaving 1 base unmatched. The CDR3 DNA sequence: TGTGCCAGCAGTTACGCTAGCGGGAGGACAGATACGCAGTATTTT. Translating gives CASSYASGRTDTQYF.

This chain uses TRBV20-1 with TRBJ2-5; 12 positions agree with TRBD2. The CDR3 length is 17 residues. Unmatched junction bases numbered 10, after V lost 0 bases and J lost 5 bases. Germline CDR1 DFQATT, CDR2 SNEGSKA (reference sequence). DNA for the CDR3: TGCAGTGCTAGAGATCTTCAGACTAGCGGGGGCAGGGAGACCCAGTACTTC. Its protein is CSARDLQTSGGRETQYF.

This clonotype was seen only a few times. The chain recombines TRBV7-9 with TRBJ2-7; D is possibly TRBD1 (6 bases). V was clipped by 0 bases and J by 6 bases, with 6 bases between them. CDR3 length equals 12 residues. Germline V CDR1 and CDR2: SEHNR, FQNEAQ (reference sequence). The CDR3 protein is CASSLAQGEQYF. As DNA, the CDR3 is TGTGCCAGCAGCTTAGCACAGGGCGAGCAGTACTTC.